The rows below give T cell receptor beta chains drawn from one sample of a study of cytomegalovirus exposure and HLA in healthy donors. Clones were sequenced by immunoSEQ multiplex PCR, and TCRdb holds only the in-frame ones, with some missing. Here the sample spans around 150,000 clones, around 80% being singletons. Sequencing was carried out using PBMCs. All receptors derive from a man aged 50-60 years in good health and CMV-seropositive. Each CDR3 is given with its conserved first and last residue. A D gene is named only where the DNA matches it firmly. Not all rows give a size; the values are once, few, many and, for expanded clones, a class.

j_gene | v_gene | abundance | d_gene | len | CDR3aa | CDR3nt
TRBJ1-2 | TRBV10-3 | . | . | 12 | CAISEEEDGYTF | TGTGCCATCAGTGAAGAGGAGGATGGCTACACCTTC
TRBJ2-1 | TRBV7-8 | . | TRBD2 | 15 | CASSSNRGGFNEQFF | TGTGCCAGCAGCTCCAACCGGGGGGGGTTCAATGAGCAGTTCTTC
TRBJ2-1 | TRBV7-2 | few | TRBD2 | 15 | CASSPTSGSYNEQFF | TGTGCCAGCAGCCCAACTAGCGGGAGCTACAATGAGCAGTTCTTC
TRBJ2-3 | TRBV7-8 | . | . | 13 | CASRPTSKDTQYF | TGTGCCAGCAGACCTACTAGTAAAGATACGCAGTATTTT
TRBJ1-3 | TRBV29-1 | . | . | 13 | CSVEQGSGNTIYF | TGCAGCGTTGAACAGGGGTCTGGAAACACCATATATTTT
TRBJ1-1 | TRBV7-9 | . | . | 17 | CASSRVGEGRMGTEAFF | TGTGCCAGCAGCAGGGTCGGGGAGGGTAGAATGGGCACTGAAGCTTTCTTT
TRBJ2-3 | TRBV6-5 | . | TRBD1 | 15 | CASSVGQGKTDTQYF | TGTGCCAGCAGTGTAGGACAGGGGAAAACAGATACGCAGTATTTT
TRBJ2-7 | TRBV4-2 | . | TRBD2 | 19 | CASSQDLGRLAGGSYEQYF | TGTGCCAGCAGCCAAGATCTAGGGCGGCTAGCGGGGGGATCCTACGAGCAGTACTTC
TRBJ2-3 | TRBV11-2 | . | . | 16 | CASSLELGGARDTQYF | TGTGCCAGCAGCTTAGAGTTAGGAGGGGCTCGGGATACGCAGTATTTT
TRBJ2-5 | TRBV10-2 | . | TRBD1 | 16 | CASSINIQGAYETQYF | TGCGCCAGCTCTATCAACATACAGGGGGCTTATGAGACCCAGTACTTC
TRBJ1-4 | TRBV5-1 | . | . | 18 | CASSLLRLGLSSNEKLFF | TGCGCCAGCAGCTTACTGCGTCTAGGACTAAGCTCTAATGAAAAACTGTTTTTT
TRBJ2-7 | TRBV5-1 | . | . | 13 | CASSSGLDYEQYF | TGCGCCAGCAGCTCAGGGCTCGACTACGAGCAGTACTTC
TRBJ2-7 | TRBV6-5 | . | . | 13 | CASSPTESYEQYF | TGTGCCAGCAGCCCCACAGAATCCTACGAGCAGTACTTC
TRBJ2-3 | TRBV9 | . | TRBD2 | 18 | CASSIGTSGRSRGDTQYF | TGTGCCAGCAGCATTGGGACTAGCGGGAGGTCTCGGGGAGATACGCAGTATTTT
TRBJ2-1 | TRBV5-1 | few | . | 15 | CASSLAGLRGDEQFF | TGCGCCAGCAGCTTGGCGGGACTCCGAGGGGATGAGCAGTTCTTC